This TCR beta chain was sequenced during a study of blood T cell repertoires in COVID-19. Study-level information: PBMCs, B-cell-depleted T cells, or T cells were the source of the cDNA or gDNA that made up the material.

V was shortened by 2 bases and J by 6 bases, with 9 bases between the two germline ends. This CDR3 region has 14 residues. Germline loops: CDR1 KGHDR, CDR2 SFDVKD. This clone appeared once. Libraries were prepared by immunoSEQ multiplex PCR; TCRdb keeps only in-frame clonotypes and omits some of them. Among approximately 250,000 clones listed, around 88% were seen once. The chain employs TRBV24-1 and TRBJ2-2, with a possible D match to TRBD2 (6 bases). This clonotype was sampled from a woman aged 35 to 49 with acute COVID-19. The sequencing input was PBMCs or T cells enriched from blood (not recorded which). Here the CDR3 reads CATSDSGEAGELFF. CDR3 in DNA: TGTGCCACCAGTGATTCGGGGGAAGCCGGGGAGCTGTTTTTT.